This TCR beta chain was recovered during a study of shared clonotypes between healthy human individuals. The CDR3 sequence is 13 residues long. From germline, CDR1 is MNHEY and CDR2 SVGAGI. The V and J ends lost 10 bases and 3 bases respectively, with 13 bases between them. With regard to this clone: Its antigen remains unidentified.

Whole-study results and caveats: The low donor count limited represented genetic and exposure-history diversity.

Data came from immunoSEQ multiplex PCR; TCRdb stores just in-frame clones and leaves some out. This table holds some 470,000 clones, around 78% found once. Sequencing used PBMCs. This receptor was identified in a middle-aged woman in good health. Some clones in this sample may be carry-over from other donors' samples. The V call is TRBV6-5, the J call TRBJ1-5, with D perhaps TRBD1 (6 bases). Here the CDR3 DNA reads TGTGCCACCGCCGACAGGATCAATCAGCCCCAGCATTTT. Translated: CATADRINQPQHF.